The 23 T cell receptor beta chains below come from one sample, sequenced in a study of blood T cell repertoires in COVID-19. Clones were sequenced by immunoSEQ multiplex PCR, and TCRdb holds only the in-frame ones, with some missing. The sample has some 58,000 clones, approximately 77% seen once. Sequenced sample: peripheral blood. These receptors all come from a human donor in a cohort sampled during active COVID-19.

This clone occurred once. In DNA, the CDR3 is TGTGCCAGCAGCGTAGCTCGTAGTACTAGCACAGATACGCAGTATTTT. Amino acid sequence: CASSVARSTSTDTQYF. V usage is TRBV9 and J usage is TRBJ2-3; D not certain. Germline CDR1 is SGDLS and CDR2 is YYNGEE. V was pared by 0 bases and J by 0 bases, with 11 bases between. CDR3 size: 16 residues. Full variable domain (outside the CDR3, taken from reference TRBV9 and TRBJ2-3): DSGVTQTPKHLITATGQRVTLRCSPRSGDLSVYWYQQSLDQGLQFLIQYYNGEERAKGNILERFSAQQFPDLHSELNLSSLELGDSALYFCASSVARSTSTDTQYFGPGTRLTVL.

The V gene is TRBV28, the J gene TRBJ2-7, with D perhaps matching TRBD2 (6 bases). This CDR3 has 15 amino acids. The germline V gene has CDR1 MDHEN and CDR2 SYDVKM. The V and J ends lost 1 base and 6 bases respectively, with 16 bases between them. CDR3 DNA sequence: TGTGCCAGCAGTTTATACCCAGGCACCGGGGGCGAGCAGTACTTC. As protein: CASSLYPGTGGEQYF.

The chain uses TRBV14 and TRBJ2-2; no reliable D call. Germline assignment: CDR1 SGHDN and CDR2 FVKESK. There are 13 residues in the CDR3. The V end lost 2 bases, the J end lost 4 bases, and 5 bases lay between the germline ends. The CDR3 loop is CASSQQITGELFF. In DNA, the CDR3 is TGTGCCAGCAGCCAACAGATCACCGGGGAGCTGTTTTTT.

In this sample, this clone turned up a few times. The chain carries TRBV7-2 and TRBJ1-3; no firm D call. Germline V lookup: CDR1 SGHTA, CDR2 FQGNSA. The V end was cut by 4 bases, the J end by 4 bases, with 5 bases between. The CDR3 totals 12 residues. Here the CDR3 reads CASSSRGNTIYF. The CDR3 coding sequence is TGTGCCAGCAGCTCGAGGGGAAACACCATATATTTT.

The rearrangement joins TRBV18 to TRBJ2-7; TRBD2 matches 10 bases. Losses at the gene ends were 3 bases for V and 2 bases for J; bases not matched to a gene: 1. This CDR3 contains 14 residues. Germline CDR1 KGHSH, CDR2 LQKENI. CDR3 sequence (DNA): TGTGCCAGCTCACCCAGCGGGGGGGCCTACGAGCAGTACTTC. The encoded protein is CASSPSGGAYEQYF.

The gene calls are TRBV18 and TRBJ2-7; 10 nucleotides line up with TRBD2. Per the germline V gene, CDR1 is KGHSH and CDR2 is LQKENI. The CDR3 spans 17 residues. V lost 1 base to trimming and J lost 6 bases; unmatched junction nucleotides: 12. The DNA of the CDR3 is TGTGCCAGCTCACCACGGAAATCTAGCGGGGGAGACGGCGAGCAGTACTTC. Amino acids: CASSPRKSSGGDGEQYF.

This chain connects TRBV27 to TRBJ1-4, with D possibly TRBD1 on 5 matching bases. Per germline, CDR1 MNHEY and CDR2 SMNVEV (reference sequence). V gave up 5 bases and J gave up 4 bases, with 14 bases separating them. The CDR3 length is 15 residues. The CDR3 here is CASSPGGRLNEKLFF. The CDR3 DNA sequence: TGTGCCAGCAGTCCGGGGGGACGGCTTAATGAAAAACTGTTTTTT.

This chain uses TRBV11-2 with TRBJ1-6; no firm D call. With 0 bases removed from V and 9 bases from J, the gap between germline ends came to 9 bases. The CDR3 contains 14 residues. The germline CDR1 and CDR2 sequences are SGHAT and FQNNGV. The CDR3 coding sequence is TGTGCCAGCAGCTTAGATCCCGGGGTTTCACCCCTCCACTTT. It translates to CASSLDPGVSPLHF.

The V call is TRBV6-6, the J call TRBJ1-2, with 7 bases that match TRBD1. Germline CDR1 reads MNHNY; CDR2 reads SVGAGI (reference sequence). This CDR3 is built from 18 residues. V shed 5 bases and J 0 bases; nucleotides not matched to a gene: 15. The CDR3 DNA reads TGTGCCAGCAGTCGTATGGGGCAGGGGGTGCCAGCTAACTATGGCTACACCTTC. It codes for CASSRMGQGVPANYGYTF.

V is TRBV28 and J is TRBJ1-1; 8 nucleotides agree with TRBD1. Looked up from germline, CDR1 is MDHEN and CDR2 is SYDVKM. V lost 1 base to trimming and J lost 11 bases; unmatched junction nucleotides: 9. The CDR3 extends over 14 amino acids. This chain's CDR3 is CASSLSDRDFRAFF. The CDR3 region has the DNA TGTGCCAGCAGTTTATCGGACAGGGACTTTCGGGCTTTCTTT.

This clone was seen a handful of times. The chain joins TRBV28 to TRBJ2-3; D may be TRBD2 (5 bases). V lost 10 bases and J lost 2, with 16 bases in between. Germline V gene sequence: CDR1 MDHEN, CDR2 SYDVKM. The CDR3 is 14 residues long. This CDR3 is CATFGKEVTDTQYF. The CDR3 DNA is TGTGCCACCTTCGGGAAGGAGGTCACAGATACGCAGTATTTT.

The chain uses TRBV28 and TRBJ2-2; D unclear. The CDR3 consists of 14 residues. With 7 bases removed from V and 5 bases from J, the gap between germline ends came to 14 bases. Germline-derived CDR1 and CDR2 are MDHEN and SYDVKM. The CDR3 loop is CASKRQRITGELFF. CDR3 nucleotides: TGTGCCAGCAAGAGGCAAAGAATAACCGGGGAGCTGTTTTTT.

The chain carries TRBV12-3 or TRBV12-4 and TRBJ1-1; the D is unclear. V was pared by 3 bases and J by 3 bases, with 8 bases between. The CDR3 has 13 amino acids. The CDR3: CASSFRDYTEAFF. The CDR3 coding sequence is TGTGCCAGCAGTTTTCGGGATTACACTGAAGCTTTCTTT.

The chain employs TRBV19 and TRBJ2-1; possible D gene TRBD1, 6 bases. Germline lookup yields CDR1 LNHDA and CDR2 SQIVND (reference sequence). The CDR3 contains 14 residues. With 4 bases removed from V and 3 bases from J, the gap between germline ends came to 10 bases. This CDR3 is CASSRDKYYNEQFF. CDR3 sequence (DNA): TGTGCCAGTAGTAGGGACAAATACTACAATGAGCAGTTCTTC.

V usage is TRBV5-4 and J usage is TRBJ1-1, with 9 bases identical to TRBD1. The germline CDR1 and CDR2 sequences are SGHNT and YYREEE (reference sequence). CDR3 length: 14 amino acids. After removal of 4 bases from V and 4 bases from J, the junction contained 5 bases not matched to a gene. The chain's CDR3 is CASSHRQGVTEAFF. In DNA, the CDR3 is TGTGCCAGCAGCCATCGACAGGGGGTCACTGAAGCTTTCTTT.

This clone was detected once. CDR3 sequence reads: CASSAEGLQGDYGYTF. CDR3 in DNA: TGCGCCAGCAGCGCAGAGGGGCTTCAGGGGGACTATGGCTACACCTTC. The gene calls are TRBV5-1 and TRBJ1-2; 7 bases match TRBD1. From germline, CDR1 is SGHRS and CDR2 YFSETQ. V trimming: 4 bases; J trimming: 3 bases; junction bases outside the gene matches: 12. This CDR3 is 16 amino acids long.

The chain is built from TRBV7-9 and TRBJ1-6; 8 positions agree with TRBD1. The J segment lost 7 bases and the V segment lost 5 bases, leaving 10 bases of the junction unmatched. The CDR3 is made up of 16 amino acids. Germline assignment: CDR1 SEHNR and CDR2 FQNEAQ (reference sequence). This CDR3 reads CASSPGTGLYNSPLHF. The CDR3 coding sequence is TGTGCCAGCAGCCCCGGGACAGGACTATACAATTCACCCCTCCACTTT.

V usage is TRBV7-9 and J usage is TRBJ1-1, with D possibly being TRBD1 (5 bases). Germline CDR1 SEHNR, CDR2 FQNEAQ (reference sequence). V lost 1 base to trimming and J lost 7 bases, with 10 bases between them. CDR3 length: 13 amino acids. The CDR3 reads CASSLGQPIEAFF. CDR3 in DNA: TGTGCCAGCAGCTTAGGACAGCCGATTGAAGCTTTCTTT.

This clone is labeled as large (0.1 to 1%). This sequence joins TRBV6-5 and TRBJ2-2, with TRBD2 matching 7 bases. The CDR3 covers 15 residues. Germline V gene lookup returns CDR1 MNHEY and CDR2 SVGAGI. The V segment lost 6 bases and the J segment 4 bases; nucleotides outside the gene matches: 8. CDR3 protein: CASRREIRGTGELFF. The CDR3 nucleotides read TGTGCCAGCAGGCGGGAGATAAGGGGCACCGGGGAGCTGTTTTTT.

The chain has TRBV24-1 and TRBJ2-4; TRBD1 matches 8 bases. V was pared by 4 bases and J by 6 bases, with 7 bases of the junction left unmatched. The length of the CDR3 is 15 residues. The germline CDR1 and CDR2 sequences are KGHDR and SFDVKD. The CDR3 nucleotides are TGTGCCACCAGTGACGGACAGGGTAATTTAAACATTCAGTACTTC. It is translated as CATSDGQGNLNIQYF.

The gene calls are TRBV7-6 and TRBJ2-7, with TRBD1 as a possible D gene (8 bases). CDR1 is SGHVS, CDR2 FNYEAQ, per germline. V was trimmed by 5 bases and J by 4 bases, leaving 18 bases between them. This CDR3 comprises 15 residues. The CDR3 sequence: CASSEVGQGGYEQYF. In DNA form, the CDR3 reads TGTGCCAGCAGCGAGGTTGGACAGGGAGGGTACGAGCAGTACTTC.

The count of this clone is one. CDR3: CASSPTASGNTIYF. In nucleotides, the CDR3 is TGTGCCAGCAGTCCGACAGCCTCTGGAAACACCATATATTTT. This chain uses TRBV7-9 with TRBJ1-3; D is possibly TRBD1 (5 bases). CDR1 and CDR2 from the germline V gene are SEHNR and FQNEAQ (reference sequence). This CDR3 region has 14 residues. The V and J ends lost 6 bases and 0 bases respectively, with 9 bases between them.

This clone was seen once. The chain is built from TRBV3-1 (or the pseudogene TRBV3-2) and TRBJ1-1; the match to TRBD1 covers 7 bases. CDR1 is LGHDT, CDR2 YNNKEL, per germline (reference sequence). The trim removed 3 bases at V and 10 bases at J, leaving 8 bases unmatched. The CDR3 length is 13 residues. CDR3: CASSQIQGEGAFF. The CDR3 bases are TGTGCCAGCAGCCAGATCCAGGGGGAAGGAGCTTTCTTT.